This T cell receptor beta chain was captured by sequencing in a study of CD8 T cells in ankylosing spondylitis. Whole-study findings and limits: Both synovial fluid and blood in reactive arthritis had previously been reported to carry some motif variants. A motif of 7 to 9 highly homologous TCR beta variants was seen as apparently characteristic of ankylosing spondylitis blood.

TCRdb used MiXCR to reprocess the 5' RACE reads, holding one entry per CDR3 protein. The sample carries around 770,000 distinct CDR3 sequences, approximately 10% recorded once. This CDR3 contains 16 residues. Germline loops: CDR1 SGHTA, CDR2 FQGNSA. V dropped 5 bases and J dropped 3 bases, with 17 bases sitting between them. This clonotype was counted between two and nine times. Its antigen is still unknown. The specimen sequenced was blood, either unsorted or a sorted T cell fraction (not recorded which). The chain uses TRBV7-2 and TRBJ2-1; D is ambiguous. This sequence originates from a male donor with ankylosing spondylitis. The CDR3 protein is CASSPRWKGGYNEQFF. In nucleotides, the CDR3 is TGTGCCAGCAGCCCACGATGGAAAGGCGGCTACAATGAGCAGTTCTTC.